This TCR beta chain originates from a study of tumor-infiltrating lymphocytes in primary liver carcinoma. Notes on the study in general: The study found a significantly higher top-250-clone fraction in tumors than in blood (p = 0.039). It was tumor-adjacent and tumor-blood pairs that overlapped less than tumor region pairs did.

Researchers generated TCR beta cDNA from 500 to 600 ng of total RNA, relying on a constant-region primer. Nested multiplex PCR, run for three rounds with slightly modified ARM-PCR, yielded TCR beta libraries. PCR rounds one and two used TRBV1-TRBV30 forward primers with a C-beta reverse primer for 10 cycles each. One entry per CDR3 protein results from TCRdb running MiXCR on the multiplex PCR reads. The data contain roughly 40,000 distinct CDR3 sequences, roughly 73% of them singletons. A word on this clonotype: What it recognizes is unknown.

For each extraction, RNA and DNA were obtained together from about 20-30 mg of unsorted bulk tissue. Those patients suffered from chronic HBV infection and were treatment-naive. The germline CDR1 and CDR2 sequences are GTSNPN and SVGIG (reference sequence). The CDR3 covers 14 residues. V is TRBV30 and J is TRBJ2-1, with D possibly called TRBD1 or TRBD2 (5 bases each). The end of the DNA fits TRBJ2-7 better, so the J call may be wrong. The clonotype comes from a woman aged 25-40 years with primary liver carcinoma and hepatitis B virus infection. Material for sequencing was tumor-adjacent normal liver tissue. The CDR3 bases are TGTGCTTGGCGAGGGGTGAGTTCTTACGATGAGCAGTACTTC. The encoded protein is CAWRGVSSYDEQYF.